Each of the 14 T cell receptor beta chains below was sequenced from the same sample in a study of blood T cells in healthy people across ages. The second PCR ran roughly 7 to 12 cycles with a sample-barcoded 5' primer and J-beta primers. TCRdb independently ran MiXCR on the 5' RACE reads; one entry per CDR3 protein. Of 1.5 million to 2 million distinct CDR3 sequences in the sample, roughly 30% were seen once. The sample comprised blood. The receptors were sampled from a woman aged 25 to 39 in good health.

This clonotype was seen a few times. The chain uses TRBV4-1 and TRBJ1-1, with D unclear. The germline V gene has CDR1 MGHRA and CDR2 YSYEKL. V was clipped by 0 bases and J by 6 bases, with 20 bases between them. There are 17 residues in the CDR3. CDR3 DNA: TGCGCCAGCAGCCAAGATCCGAGTTCGTTCGAGAGGTCTGAAGCTTTCTTT. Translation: CASSQDPSSFERSEAFF.

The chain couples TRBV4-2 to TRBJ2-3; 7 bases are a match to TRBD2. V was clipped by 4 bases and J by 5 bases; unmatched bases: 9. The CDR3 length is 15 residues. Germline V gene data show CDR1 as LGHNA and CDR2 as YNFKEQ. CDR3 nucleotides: TGTGCCAGCAGCCCCAACTCCGGGGAGGGAGATACGCAGTATTTT. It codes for CASSPNSGEGDTQYF.

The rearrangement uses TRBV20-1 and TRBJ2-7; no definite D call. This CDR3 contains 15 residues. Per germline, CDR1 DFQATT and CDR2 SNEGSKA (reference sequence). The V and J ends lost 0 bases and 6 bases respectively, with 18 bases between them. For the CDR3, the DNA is TGCAGTGCTAGAGAGTTGTCCCTCGTCCTGTGCGAGCAGTACTTC. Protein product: CSARELSLVLCEQYF.

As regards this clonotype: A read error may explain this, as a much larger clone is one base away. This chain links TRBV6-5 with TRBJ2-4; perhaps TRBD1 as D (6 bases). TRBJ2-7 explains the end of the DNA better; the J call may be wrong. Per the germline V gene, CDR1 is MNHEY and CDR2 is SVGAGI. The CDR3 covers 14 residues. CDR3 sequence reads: CASRPGQSPYEQYF. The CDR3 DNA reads TGTGCCAGCAGGCCTGGACAGAGCCCCTACGAGCAGTACTTC.

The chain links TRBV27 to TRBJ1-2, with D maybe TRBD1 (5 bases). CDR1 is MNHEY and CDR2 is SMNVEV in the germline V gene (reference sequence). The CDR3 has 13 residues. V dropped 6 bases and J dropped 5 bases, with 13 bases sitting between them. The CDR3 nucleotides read TGTGCCAGCAGCGCCGGGACGCCATATGGCTACACCTTC. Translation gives CASSAGTPYGYTF.

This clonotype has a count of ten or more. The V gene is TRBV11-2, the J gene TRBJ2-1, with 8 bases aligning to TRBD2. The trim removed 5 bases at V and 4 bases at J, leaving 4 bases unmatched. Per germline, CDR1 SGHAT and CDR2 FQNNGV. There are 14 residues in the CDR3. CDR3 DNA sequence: TGTGCCAGCAGCCGGGGGGGTCCTTACAATGAGCAGTTCTTC. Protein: CASSRGGPYNEQFF. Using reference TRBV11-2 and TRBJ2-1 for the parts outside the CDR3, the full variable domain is EAGVAQSPRYKIIEKRQSVAFWCNPISGHATLYWYQQILGQGPKLLIQFQNNGVVDDSQLPKDRFSAERLKGVDSTLKIQPAKLEDSAVYLCASSRGGPYNEQFFGPGTRLTVL.

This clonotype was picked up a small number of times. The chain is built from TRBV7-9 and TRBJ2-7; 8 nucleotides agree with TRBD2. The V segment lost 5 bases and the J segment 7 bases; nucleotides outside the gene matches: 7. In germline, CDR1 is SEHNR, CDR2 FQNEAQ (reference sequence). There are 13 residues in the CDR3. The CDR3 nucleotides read TGTGCCAGCAGCCACCCCGGGAGGGAAGAGCAGTACTTC. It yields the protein CASSHPGREEQYF.

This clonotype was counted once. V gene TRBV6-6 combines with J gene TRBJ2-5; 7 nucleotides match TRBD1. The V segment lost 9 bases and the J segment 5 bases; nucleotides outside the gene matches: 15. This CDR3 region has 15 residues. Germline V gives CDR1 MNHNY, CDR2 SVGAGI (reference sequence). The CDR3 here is CASRTPGQTFETQYF. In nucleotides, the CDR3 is TGTGCCAGTAGAACTCCGGGACAGACTTTTGAGACCCAGTACTTC.

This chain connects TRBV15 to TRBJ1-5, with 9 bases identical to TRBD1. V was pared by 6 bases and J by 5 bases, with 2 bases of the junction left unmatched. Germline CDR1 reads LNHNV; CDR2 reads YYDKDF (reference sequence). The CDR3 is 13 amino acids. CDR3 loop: CATRDRGDQPQHF. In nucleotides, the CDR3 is TGTGCCACCAGGGACAGGGGAGATCAGCCCCAGCATTTT.

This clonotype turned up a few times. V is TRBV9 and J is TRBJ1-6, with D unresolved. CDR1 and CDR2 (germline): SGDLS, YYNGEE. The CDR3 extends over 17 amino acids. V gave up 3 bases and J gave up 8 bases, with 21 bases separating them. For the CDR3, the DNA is TGTGCCAGCAGCGGAGGTCCTGTGAAGTCGGTGGATTCACCCCTCCACTTT. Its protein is CASSGGPVKSVDSPLHF.

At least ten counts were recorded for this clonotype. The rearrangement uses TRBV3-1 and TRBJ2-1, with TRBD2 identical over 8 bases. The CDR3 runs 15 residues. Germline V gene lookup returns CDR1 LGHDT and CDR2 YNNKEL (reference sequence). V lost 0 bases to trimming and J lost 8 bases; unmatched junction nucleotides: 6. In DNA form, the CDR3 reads TGTGCCAGCAGCCAAGACGGCGGGAGGAATCATGAGCAGTTCTTC. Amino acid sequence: CASSQDGGRNHEQFF.

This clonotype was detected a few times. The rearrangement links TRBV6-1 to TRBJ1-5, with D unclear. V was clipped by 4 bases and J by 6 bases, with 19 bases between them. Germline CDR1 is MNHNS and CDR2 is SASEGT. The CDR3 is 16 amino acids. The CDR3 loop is CASSALLSTLGQPQHF. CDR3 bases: TGTGCCAGCAGTGCTCTTCTTAGTACTTTGGGTCAGCCCCAGCATTTT.

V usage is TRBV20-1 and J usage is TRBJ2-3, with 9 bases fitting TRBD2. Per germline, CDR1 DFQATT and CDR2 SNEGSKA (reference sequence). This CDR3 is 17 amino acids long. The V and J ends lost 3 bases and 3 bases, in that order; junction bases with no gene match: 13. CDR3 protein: CSASIKLSAGGTDTQYF. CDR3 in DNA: TGCAGTGCTAGTATAAAGTTGTCTGCGGGAGGGACAGATACGCAGTATTTT.

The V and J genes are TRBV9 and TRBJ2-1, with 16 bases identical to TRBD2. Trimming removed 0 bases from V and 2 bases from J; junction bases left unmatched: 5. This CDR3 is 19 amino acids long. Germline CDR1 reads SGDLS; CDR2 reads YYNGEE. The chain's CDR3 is CASSVGSGTSGGAYNEQFF. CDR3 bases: TGTGCCAGCAGCGTAGGTTCCGGGACTAGCGGGGGGGCCTACAATGAGCAGTTCTTC.